Listed below are T cell receptor beta chains from one sample, sequenced in a study of stem cell transplantation in POMP-related autoinflammatory disease. TCRdb keeps only in-frame clones here, not all; method: immunoSEQ multiplex PCR. The data hold around 26,000 clones, with approximately 78% observed a single time. The material sequenced was CD4+ T cells from PBMCs, taken before stem cell transplantation. The receptors stem from a human donor with POMP-related autoinflammation and immune dysregulation (PRAID). CDR3s include the opening cysteine and the closing phenylalanine or tryptophan. A D gene is named only where the DNA matches it firmly. Expanded clones get a size class; other rows say once, few or many, or leave the size out.

clone size	D gene	V gene	J gene	CDR3 DNA	CDR3 protein
.	TRBD1	TRBV30	TRBJ1-1	TGTGCCTGGACGGGACAGGGGGCCACTGAAGCTTTCTTT	CAWTGQGATEAFF
.	.	TRBV6-1	TRBJ2-7	TGTGCCAGCAGTCCACTAGTCGGGGAGCAGTACTTC	CASSPLVGEQYF
.	.	TRBV18	TRBJ2-5	TGTGCCAGCTCATCAGGCGTTAGAGAGACCCAGTACTTC	CASSSGVRETQYF
.	.	TRBV11-3	TRBJ1-4	TGTGCCAGCAGCTTGGGGACGGAAGAAAAACTGTTTTTT	CASSLGTEEKLFF
.	.	TRBV5-1	TRBJ2-7	TGCGCCAGCAGCTTGGGCGGAGGGGTCCTCTACGAGCAGTACTTC	CASSLGGGVLYEQYF
.	.	TRBV7-9	TRBJ2-1	TGTGCCAGCAGCTTAGTAGGCGGAGCGGACGGTGAGCAGTTCTTC	CASSLVGGADGEQFF
.	TRBD2	TRBV19	TRBJ2-1	TGTGCCAGTAGGACTAGCCGAGGGTACAATGAGCAGTTCTTC	CASRTSRGYNEQFF
.	TRBD1	TRBV2	TRBJ1-3	TGTGCCAGCACCCCGACAGGGAGAATATCTAAAACGGAAGGAAACACCATATATTTT	CASTPTGRISKTEGNTIYF
.	TRBD1	TRBV30	TRBJ2-5	TGTGCCTGGAACACGGGACAGGGCTCAGAGACCCAGTACTTC	CAWNTGQGSETQYF
.	TRBD1	TRBV29-1	TRBJ1-1	TGCAGCGTTCGTCGGGGACAGGGAGATATGGCTTTCTTT	CSVRRGQGDMAFF
once	TRBD1	TRBV11-2	TRBJ1-1	TGTGCCAGCAGCCCACGCGACAGGGGGGGGATTATGAACACTGAAGCTTTCTTT	CASSPRDRGGIMNTEAFF
.	TRBD2	TRBV9	TRBJ2-3	TGTGCCAGCAGTGCACCCCTAAGGCGGGGGATTAGCACAGATACGCAGTATTTT	CASSAPLRRGISTDTQYF
.	.	TRBV7-6	TRBJ2-1	TGTGCCAGCAGCGTCAGAGTACTAGGTCACTACAATGAGCAGTTCTTC	CASSVRVLGHYNEQFF
.	.	TRBV28	TRBJ2-6	TGTGCCAGCAGTTCCTCTGGGGCCAACGTCCTGACTTTC	CASSSSGANVLTF
.	.	TRBV5-4	TRBJ2-3	TGTGCCAGCAGCTTTTTAGCAAAGGCAGATACGCAGTATTTT	CASSFLAKADTQYF
.	TRBD2	TRBV5-1	TRBJ2-3	TGCGCCAGCAGCTTGGCCGGAGCGGGGGTGACAGATACGCAGTATTTT	CASSLAGAGVTDTQYF
.	.	TRBV5-6	TRBJ2-7	TGTGCCAGCAGCTTACAGGGGGGGTCCTACGAGCAGTACTTC	CASSLQGGSYEQYF